This T cell receptor (beta chain) was retrieved from a study of cytomegalovirus exposure and HLA in healthy donors. Primers: 60 Vbeta forward and 13 Jbeta reverse. Some clones are missing from TCRdb's copy, which holds only in-frame ones; the method was immunoSEQ multiplex PCR. The sample has some 130,000 clones; roughly four fifths are singletons. Study findings and constraints: Most likely, a cluster of highly shared sequence variants arose as a sequencing artifact. An assumption of roughly uniform sequencing depth across donors underlay the presence/absence analyses.

Comment on this clone: What it binds is not known.

V dropped 6 bases and J dropped 1 base, with 16 bases sitting between them. CDR1 LNHDA and CDR2 SQIVND come from the germline V gene (reference sequence). This CDR3 region has 16 residues. The chain combines TRBV19 with TRBJ1-5; D might be TRBD1 (5 bases). This sequence originates from a male donor in good health and CMV-seropositive. The specimen was PBMCs. CDR3 loop: CASSHRKGISNQPQHF. In DNA, the CDR3 is TGTGCCAGTAGCCACAGGAAGGGCATAAGCAATCAGCCCCAGCATTTT.